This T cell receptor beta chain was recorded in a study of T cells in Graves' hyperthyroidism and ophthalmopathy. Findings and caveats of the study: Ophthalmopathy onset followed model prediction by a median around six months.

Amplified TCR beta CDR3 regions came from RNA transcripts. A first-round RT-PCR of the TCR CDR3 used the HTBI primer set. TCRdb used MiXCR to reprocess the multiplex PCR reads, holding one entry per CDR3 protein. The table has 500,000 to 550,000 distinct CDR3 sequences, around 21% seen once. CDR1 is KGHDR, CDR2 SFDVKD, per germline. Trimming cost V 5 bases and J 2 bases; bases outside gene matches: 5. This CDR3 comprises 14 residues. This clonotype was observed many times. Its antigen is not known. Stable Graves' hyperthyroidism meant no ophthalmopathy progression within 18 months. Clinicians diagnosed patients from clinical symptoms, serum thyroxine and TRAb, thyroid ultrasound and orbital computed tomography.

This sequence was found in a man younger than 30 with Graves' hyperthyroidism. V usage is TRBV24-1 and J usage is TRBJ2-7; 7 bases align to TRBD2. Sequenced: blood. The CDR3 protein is CATSGGGGTYEQYF. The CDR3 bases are TGTGCCACCAGTGGGGGGGGGGGAACCTACGAGCAGTACTTC.